The rows below give T cell receptor beta chains drawn from one sample of a study of neurological immune-mediated disorders. TCRdb recomputed calls from the 5' RACE reads with MiXCR, one row per CDR3 protein. Of around 49,000 distinct CDR3 sequences in the sample, approximately 9.1% are singletons; the top ten hold 1.5% to 2%. The specimen was PBMCs. The receptors shown here come from a woman aged 40 to 50 in good health. Each CDR3 is given with its conserved first and last residue. The order of the fields is J gene, clone size, D gene, V gene, CDR3 DNA, CDR3 protein. A D gene is named only where the DNA matches it firmly. Expanded clones are given a class, and other clones once, few, many or no size at all.

TRBJ2-2 many NA TRBV5-1 TGCGCCAGCAGCTTGCAGGACTTGGGCGGGGAGCTGTTTTTT CASSLQDLGGELFF
TRBJ2-2 many TRBD1 TRBV29-1 TGCAGCGTCGGACGACAGGGTTGGGCCGGGGAGCTGTTTTTT CSVGRQGWAGELFF
TRBJ2-7 many TRBD2 TRBV29-1 TGCAGCGTTGATGAAGGCGGGGGGGAGCAGTACTTC CSVDEGGGEQYF
TRBJ1-1 many NA TRBV27 TGTGCCAGCAGTTTAGCTGAAAACACTGAAGCTTTCTTT CASSLAENTEAFF
TRBJ1-1 NA NA TRBV13 TGTGCCAGCAGCACCGGGACATTTATGAACACTGAAGCTTTCTTT CASSTGTFMNTEAFF
TRBJ1-5 many NA TRBV10-3 TGTGCCATCAGTGACGGCCTCGTTGGGAATCAGCCCCAGCATTTT CAISDGLVGNQPQHF
TRBJ1-1 NA TRBD1 TRBV20-1 TGCAGTGCTCCGCGACAGGGCGACTACACTGAAGCTTTCTTT CSAPRQGDYTEAFF
TRBJ1-2 many NA TRBV4-1 TGCGCCAGCAGCCAAGTCGTACAGAACTATGGCTACACCTTC CASSQVVQNYGYTF
TRBJ1-6 many NA TRBV7-9 TGTGCCAGCAGCCCACTCAGACCGACGGGTAATTCACCCCTCCACTTT CASSPLRPTGNSPLHF
TRBJ1-2 many NA TRBV6-4 TGTGCCAGCCGAAGGGGGATTGGGGACTATGGCTACACCTTC CASRRGIGDYGYTF
TRBJ2-3 NA NA TRBV7-9 TGTGTCAGCAGCCAACAGTTGGGGACAGATACGCAGTATTTT CVSSQQLGTDTQYF
TRBJ1-5 many NA TRBV27 TGTGCCAGCAGTACAGCCCTGGACGGCCGATATAGCAATCAGCCCCAGCATTTT CASSTALDGRYSNQPQHF
TRBJ1-5 many TRBD1 TRBV6-6 TGTGCCAGCAGTCGCCGGGACAGGGCTCAGCCCCAGCATTTT CASSRRDRAQPQHF
TRBJ2-1 many TRBD2 TRBV20-1 TGCAGTGCCAGGTGGGCGGGAGTTAAGGTTGAGCAGTTCTTC CSARWAGVKVEQFF
TRBJ2-5 many TRBD1 TRBV7-2 TGTGCCAGCAGCTTAACGGTCGGACAGGGCCAAGAGACCCAGTACTTC CASSLTVGQGQETQYF
TRBJ1-2 many NA TRBV25-1 TGTGCCAGCAGTGAAAACAGGGTCAGGTATGGCTACACCTTC CASSENRVRYGYTF
TRBJ1-2 many NA TRBV6-1 TGTGCCAGCAGTGAGGTGGGGACTGGGGGCTACACCTTC CASSEVGTGGYTF
TRBJ1-2 many NA TRBV24-1 TGTGCCACCAGTCGAGGCCAGTCCTATGGCTACACCTTC CATSRGQSYGYTF
TRBJ1-1 many TRBD1 TRBV29-1 TGCAGCGTAACAGGGGGCGAAGGCACTGAAGCTTTCTTT CSVTGGEGTEAFF
TRBJ2-2 many NA TRBV5-1 TGCGCCAGCAGCGTTACAAGAAACACCGGGGAGCTGTTTTTT CASSVTRNTGELFF
TRBJ2-7 many TRBD2 TRBV4-3 TGCGCCAGCAGCCGAGGCCCGGCTAGCGGGTCCTACGAGCAGTACTTC CASSRGPASGSYEQYF
TRBJ1-1 many NA TRBV7-2 TGTGCCAGCAGCTTAGAGTTCGCAAATCTAGGGAACACTGAAGCTTTCTTT CASSLEFANLGNTEAFF
TRBJ2-5 many NA TRBV20-1 TGCAGTGCTAGCGGGAGTCAAGAGACCCAGTACTTC CSASGSQETQYF
TRBJ2-2 many NA TRBV12-3/TRBV12-4 TGTGCCAGCAGTTTAACCGGGATTGAGGAGCTGTTTTTT CASSLTGIEELFF
TRBJ1-2 many NA TRBV12-3/TRBV12-4 TGTGCCAGCACCCCGGGACACAACCACTATGGCTACACCTTC CASTPGHNHYGYTF
TRBJ2-3 many NA TRBV20-1 TGCAGTGCACCCCTAGGGCGCGGAGATACGCAGTATTTT CSAPLGRGDTQYF
TRBJ1-2 many TRBD1 TRBV6-5 TGTGCCAGCAGTAGGGCGGGACAGGGCATCTGGGACTATGGCTACACCTTC CASSRAGQGIWDYGYTF
TRBJ2-7 few TRBD2 TRBV7-9 TGTGCCAGCAGCTTGAAGTTAGCGGGGCATCCTCGCTACGAGCAGTACTTC CASSLKLAGHPRYEQYF
TRBJ1-2 many TRBD1 TRBV9 TGTGCCAGCAGCAAAAGGACAGGGGCCTATGGCTACACCTTC CASSKRTGAYGYTF
TRBJ2-7 many TRBD1 TRBV12-3/TRBV12-4 TGTGCCAGCAGTTCACCCCCCCGGACAGGATACTACGAGCAGTACTTC CASSSPPRTGYYEQYF
TRBJ2-7 many TRBD2 TRBV7-2 TGTGCCAGCAGCGCTACGGGACTAGCGAACGAGCAGTACTTC CASSATGLANEQYF
TRBJ2-1 many NA TRBV3-1 TGTGCCAGCAGCCAAGGTGGACGGATCTCCTACAATGAGCAGTTCTTC CASSQGGRISYNEQFF
TRBJ2-1 many NA TRBV3-1 TGTGCCAGCAGCCAAACGGACTTTCCCCGCAATGAGCAGTTCTTC CASSQTDFPRNEQFF
TRBJ2-7 many TRBD2 TRBV7-2 TGTGCCAGCAGCTTATCTGGCGCGGGAGGCCTCTACGAGCAGTACTTC CASSLSGAGGLYEQYF
TRBJ2-1 once NA TRBV18 TGTGCCAACTCACCGCCACCGACAGACGCGAATGAGCAGTTCTTC CANSPPPTDANEQFF
TRBJ2-3 many NA TRBV5-1 TGCGCCAGCAGCACGACCTCGGGCCGAACACGGGATACGCAGTATTTT CASSTTSGRTRDTQYF
TRBJ2-1 many NA TRBV5-6 TGTGCCAGCAGCGTTGTCGGGATCACCTACAATGAGCAGTTCTTC CASSVVGITYNEQFF
TRBJ2-7 many TRBD1 TRBV29-1 TGCAGCGTTGGAGTCGGCACCGGGACAGGGTACGAGCAGTACTTC CSVGVGTGTGYEQYF
TRBJ2-1 many NA TRBV29-1 TGCAGCCCGAGCTCCTACAATGAGCAGTTCTTC CSPSSYNEQFF
TRBJ2-7 many NA TRBV20-1 TGCAGTGCCACGGATGGGCATTCTAGCTCCTACGAGCAGTACTTC CSATDGHSSSYEQYF